These 13 T cell receptor beta chains originate from one sample sequenced in a study of T cells in Graves' hyperthyroidism and ophthalmopathy. TCR beta CDR3 region amplification was performed from RNA transcripts. The primer set for the first-round RT-PCR of the TCR CDR3 was HTBI. From the multiplex PCR reads, TCRdb called clonotypes with MiXCR, one entry per CDR3 protein. The sample has a few hundred thousand distinct CDR3 sequences, around 13% seen once. The sample taken for sequencing was blood. Receptor source: a woman aged 35 to 49 with Graves' ophthalmopathy.

This clonotype was detected ten times or more. The J gene is TRBJ1-3, the V gene TRBV30; no definite D call. This CDR3 contains 15 residues. Trimming removed 0 bases from V and 4 bases from J, with 13 bases in between. Germline V gives CDR1 GTSNPN, CDR2 SVGIG (reference sequence). This CDR3 reads CAWSVKYPSGNTIYF. CDR3 in DNA: TGTGCCTGGAGTGTAAAGTATCCCTCAGGAAACACCATATATTTT.

This clonotype was counted only a few times. The CDR3 protein is CASSLAIAGGLGKNIQYF. CDR3 nucleotide sequence: TGTGCCAGCAGCTTAGCGATAGCGGGGGGGCTTGGCAAAAACATTCAGTACTTC. This chain connects TRBV7-8 to TRBJ2-4, with TRBD2 matching 11 bases. CDR3 length: 18 residues. The germline V gene encodes CDR1 SGHVS and CDR2 FQNEAQ. Losses at the gene ends were 0 bases for V and 3 bases for J; bases not matched to a gene: 7. The full variable domain, rest sourced from reference TRBV7-8 and TRBJ2-4, is GAGVSQSPRYKVAKRGQDVALRCDPISGHVSLFWYQQALGQGPEFLTYFQNEAQLDKSGLPSDRFFAERPEGSVSTLKIQRTQQEDSAVYLCASSLAIAGGLGKNIQYFGAGTRLSVL.

This clonotype was detected ten times or more. CDR3 region: CASSWSRNTEAFF. In nucleotides, the CDR3 is TGTGCCAGCAGTTGGAGCCGTAACACTGAAGCTTTCTTT. The chain links TRBV12-3 or TRBV12-4 to TRBJ1-1, with D hard to call. V was cut by 4 bases and J by 2 bases, with 8 bases left in between. This CDR3 spans 13 amino acids.

The chain links TRBV3-1 to TRBJ2-1; D possibly uses TRBD1 or TRBD2 (5 bases each). V lost 1 base and J 8 bases, leaving 30 bases between the germline ends. The CDR3 has 20 amino acids. Germline lookup yields CDR1 LGHDT and CDR2 YNNKEL (reference sequence). CDR3 DNA: TGTGCCAGCAGCCAAGGTCCCACCATCTCAGGGACCCCTTTCTTGCATGAGCAGTTCTTC. Protein: CASSQGPTISGTPFLHEQFF.

The chain joins TRBV2 to TRBJ1-5; 8 bases align to TRBD1. CDR3 length: 19 residues. V lost 5 bases, J lost 0 bases, and 15 bases stayed unmatched. CDR1 is SNHLY and CDR2 is FYNNEI in the germline V gene. CDR3 nucleotides: TGTGCCAGCAGTCCGACCCCGACAGGGGATACCAGTAGCAATCAGCCCCAGCATTTT. Amino acid sequence: CASSPTPTGDTSSNQPQHF.

The chain employs TRBV5-1 and TRBJ1-2; D possibly corresponds to TRBD1 (6 bases). Trimming shortened V by 4 bases and J by 8 bases, and 12 bases separated the two germline ends. The germline gives CDR1 SGHRS, CDR2 YFSETQ. The CDR3 runs to 12 residues. DNA for the CDR3: TGCGCCAGCAGCCCGGGGGCGGGAGGCTACACCTTC. Its translation is CASSPGAGGYTF.

On this clonotype: This sequence may be a read error, since a much larger clone differs from it by one base. The chain couples TRBV20-1 to TRBJ1-2, with D possibly TRBD1 on 5 matching bases. From germline, CDR1 is DFQATT and CDR2 SNEGSKA (reference sequence). The CDR3 has 13 residues. CDR3 DNA: TGCAGTGTTAGACCAGGGACGGACTATGGCTACACCTTC. Translating it yields CSVRPGTDYGYTF.

This clonotype was picked up many times. In nucleotides, the CDR3 is TGTGCCAGCAGCCAAGAAGACGTGAACACTGAAGCTTTCTTT. It specifies CASSQEDVNTEAFF. The chain combines TRBV4-2 with TRBJ1-1; D is uncertain. The CDR3 extends over 14 amino acids. CDR1 and CDR2 from the germline V gene are LGHNA and YNFKEQ. V lost 0 bases and J lost 0, with 5 bases in between.

The chain employs TRBV24-1 and TRBJ2-7, with 8 nucleotides matching TRBD2. Germline V gene lookup returns CDR1 KGHDR and CDR2 SFDVKD. V trimming: 5 bases; J trimming: 4 bases; junction bases outside the gene matches: 6. The CDR3 covers 14 residues. CDR3 DNA: TGTGCCACCAGTGGGACCGGGACTAGTTACGAGCAGTACTTC. Translating gives CATSGTGTSYEQYF.

This rearrangement joins TRBV30 to TRBJ2-5; TRBD1 matches at 9 bases. Germline lookup yields CDR1 GTSNPN and CDR2 SVGIG (reference sequence). The CDR3 covers 16 residues. Unmatched junction bases numbered 12, after V lost 2 bases and J lost 5 bases. The CDR3 sequence is CAWSSRFRTGEETQYF. The CDR3 DNA sequence: TGTGCCTGGAGTTCGCGATTTAGGACAGGGGAGGAGACCCAGTACTTC.

The CDR3 loop is CASSRRTGTTDTQYF. The CDR3 DNA reads TGTGCCAGCAGCCGCAGGACAGGAACCACAGATACGCAGTATTTT. The genes are TRBV4-2 and TRBJ2-3; 7 bases align to TRBD1. The V segment lost 4 bases and the J segment 2 bases; nucleotides outside the gene matches: 6. The CDR3 loop spans 15 amino acids. CDR1 is LGHNA and CDR2 is YNFKEQ in the germline V gene.

This clonotype occurred many times. The chain is built from TRBV20-1 and TRBJ1-5; the D is unclear. CDR3 length equals 13 residues. Germline lookup yields CDR1 DFQATT and CDR2 SNEGSKA (reference sequence). Between the trimmed V and J ends, which lost 7 bases and 2 bases, there was a span of 12 bases. CDR3 nucleotides: TGCAGTGTAGTAGTTGAGCGCAATCAGCCCCAGCATTTT. This translates into CSVVVERNQPQHF.

This clonotype has a count of ten or more. This chain links TRBV11-2 with TRBJ2-1; the D gene is possibly TRBD1 (6 bases). The CDR3 consists of 15 residues. V lost 5 bases, J lost 6 bases, and 17 bases lay in between. Germline values: CDR1 SGHAT, CDR2 FQNNGV. CDR3 in DNA: TGTGCCAGCAGCCTGGGACACAACCCTCTCAATGAGCAGTTCTTC. Residues: CASSLGHNPLNEQFF.